The present T cell receptor beta chain was sequenced within a study of T cell responses to AZD1222 COVID-19 vaccine (dated by TCRdb to the early 2020s). About the study as a whole: AZD1222 recipients with second doses at about 4 weeks or about 12 weeks were pooled, because spike-specific TCR depth and breadth did not differ between schedules. Trial participants were enrolled by age into subgroups of 18-55, 56-69 and 70-plus years, and around 150, 28 and 57 TCR-sequenced participants, respectively, were included in these subgroups. A total of 230 or so trial participants underwent TCR sequencing, of whom some 210 received two doses of AZD1222 and some 25 received two doses of the MenACWY control vaccine. Points the paper makes about the study in general: Most participants were white British and females outnumbered males, and the authors suggested that clonal diversity may have been underestimated. Spike-specific TCR breadth and depth rose significantly after two AZD1222 doses compared with day 0 and with MenACWY recipients. Conclusions about previously exposed vaccinees are limited, since just five or six AZD1222 recipients were seropositive for SARS-CoV-2 at baseline. Vaccine-associated CD4 TCRs spanned the whole spike protein, with dominant responses in regions 160-218 and 743-854. Epitopes outside the regions mutated in the B.1.351 and B.1.1.7 variants were reportedly recognized by nearly half of the unique spike-specific TCRs. The 56-69-year group was small, and its depth increase did not reach significance, likely because of low power. No day 14 peak-response samples were available, so repertoires were characterized only after the peak T cell response.

In the germline V gene (reference sequence), CDR1 corresponds to GTSNPN and CDR2 to SVGIG. At the junction V is shortened by 1 base and J by 3 bases, with 11 bases in between. Reading from cysteine to phenylalanine, the CDR3 counts 14 amino acids. Only the CDR3 portion is preserved as DNA: 42 bases, with reading frame beginning at the first base. The CDR3 regions of human TCRbeta chains were subjected to immunosequencing. As for the original processing: TCRs in the repertoires were compared against a reference library of SARS-CoV-2-specific TCRs that had been generated with the MIRA antigen-specificity platform. Breadth was defined as the fraction of unique TCRs that were SARS-CoV-2-associated, and depth was defined as the fraction of total T cells that were SARS-CoV-2-associated. Using the MIRA data, each spike-specific TCR was mapped to the spike region that the TCR reacts to and placed in a CD4 or CD8 class. Log10-transformed breadth and depth values were compared by one-way ANOVA with Sidak's multiple comparisons tests. TCRdb re-hosts the immuneACCESS table, in-frame sequences only. Its copies lack some clones; in the studies checked, an unresolved V gene accounts for under half of them, and the cause for the rest is not known. Clone size and V and J calls were adopted from that table, with D and trimming inferred from the DNA. This sample is represented by 150,000 to 180,000 clones; around 90% of them were singletons. Under 20% of the sample goes to the ten largest clones.

The time point label for this specimen denotes: baseline before first vaccination. Samples from vaccinated people were obtained from the UK trials COV001 and COV002, which included a single-blind randomized controlled phase 2/3 trial of AZD1222 (ChAdOx1 nCoV-19) in healthy adults. Trial participant PBMC samples were collected at day 0 and day 28 after the second dose for TCRbeta chain sequencing. Details on this clone: Its antigen is unknown. One base away there is no much larger clone; base qualities are not given.

The input for sequencing was peripheral blood, taken on day 0 of AZD1222 vaccination. The receptor's source is an adult in good health. The chain is assembled from TRBV30 and TRBJ2-3; the D gene is perhaps TRBD2, from 6 matching bases. The CDR3 region: CAWSGGVGTDTQYF. The nucleotide sequence reads TGTGCCTGGAGTGGGGGGGTAGGGACAGATACGCAGTATTTT.